The 11 T cell receptor beta chains listed next were all sequenced from one sample in a study of blood T cell repertoires in COVID-19. Sequencing used immunoSEQ multiplex PCR; TCRdb keeps in-frame clones, though not all of them. The sample records under 250,000 clones, around nine tenths being singletons. Sequenced: peripheral blood. The receptors were gathered from a man aged 50-60 years with COVID-19, enrolled during active disease.

The rearrangement uses TRBV5-1 and TRBJ1-4; a weak D match, TRBD1 (5 bases). The CDR3 covers 14 residues. The ends were cut back, 0 bases at V and 5 bases at J, with 8 bases in the middle. Germline CDR1 SGHRS, CDR2 YFSETQ. This chain's CDR3 is CASSLGQRNEKLFF. The CDR3 DNA follows: TGCGCCAGCAGCTTGGGACAGAGAAATGAAAAACTGTTTTTT.

V is TRBV5-1 and J is TRBJ2-1; 11 nucleotides agree with TRBD2. Per germline, CDR1 SGHRS and CDR2 YFSETQ. V lost 0 bases to trimming and J lost 8 bases; unmatched junction nucleotides: 7. This CDR3 is built from 16 residues. DNA of the CDR3: TGCGCCAGCAGCTTGGCACGAACTAGCGGGAGCCATGAGCAGTTCTTC. Protein product: CASSLARTSGSHEQFF. Drawing the rest from reference TRBV5-1 and TRBJ2-1, the complete variable domain is KAGVTQTPRYLIKTRGQQVTLSCSPISGHRSVSWYQQTPGQGLQFLFEYFSETQRNKGNFPGRFSGRQFSNSRSEMNVSTLELGDSALYLCASSLARTSGSHEQFFGPGTRLTVL.

This clone came up a few times. The chain combines TRBV14 with TRBJ1-1, with TRBD1 identical over 10 bases. J was trimmed by 1 base and V by 4 bases; bases with no gene match: 9. Germline values: CDR1 SGHDN, CDR2 FVKESK. The CDR3 is 17 residues long. CDR3 sequence (DNA): TGTGCCAGCAGCCCGTCCCGGGACAGGGGCTGGAACACTGAAGCTTTCTTT. This sequence encodes CASSPSRDRGWNTEAFF.

This chain links TRBV7-3 with TRBJ2-1; TRBD2 agrees at 9 bases. CDR3 length: 15 residues. The junction had 6 bases not matched to a gene; V was cut back by 5 bases and J by 4 bases. Germline CDR1 is SGHTA and CDR2 is FQGTGA. The chain's CDR3 is CASSVASGEYNEQFF. DNA for the CDR3: TGTGCCAGCAGCGTAGCTAGCGGGGAGTACAATGAGCAGTTCTTC. The complete variable domain, with remaining parts taken from reference TRBV7-3 and TRBJ2-1, reads GAGVSQTPSNKVTEKGKYVELRCDPISGHTALYWYRQSLGQGPEFLIYFQGTGAADDSGLPNDRFFAVRPEGSVSTLKIQRTERGDSAVYLCASSVASGEYNEQFFGPGTRLTVL.

This clone has only one observation. V is TRBV24-1 and J is TRBJ2-5, with TRBD1 identical over 8 bases. CDR1 KGHDR and CDR2 SFDVKD come from the germline V gene. The V gene end was trimmed by 4 bases and the J gene end by 2 bases; junction bases not matched to a gene: 11. The CDR3 length is 17 residues. DNA for the CDR3: TGTGCCACCAGTGACTCTTGGAGGACAGGGAGGCAAGAGACCCAGTACTTC. Protein product: CATSDSWRTGRQETQYF.

The J gene is TRBJ1-2, the V gene TRBV5-4; 7 nucleotides align to TRBD1. Per the germline V gene, CDR1 is SGHNT and CDR2 is YYREEE (reference sequence). V gave up 0 bases and J gave up 4 bases; unmatched junction bases: 9. CDR3 length equals 16 residues. Written as DNA, the CDR3 is TGTGCCAGCAGCTTGGGGGGCTCCGACAGGGTCTATGGCTACACCTTC. This translates into CASSLGGSDRVYGYTF.

This clone was seen a handful of times. V and J are TRBV7-8 and TRBJ2-7; the D gene is possibly TRBD1 (6 bases). The CDR3 runs 17 residues. Germline V gene sequence: CDR1 SGHVS, CDR2 FQNEAQ. V lost 1 base, J lost 3 bases, and 19 bases lay in between. The CDR3 sequence is CASSLEGQIAIRYEQYF. The CDR3 nucleotides read TGTGCCAGCAGCTTAGAAGGACAGATAGCAATTCGCTACGAGCAGTACTTC.

This clone was recorded only once. J is TRBJ1-1 and V is TRBV7-3; maybe TRBD1 (6 bases). Between the trimmed V and J ends, which lost 5 bases and 7 bases, there was a span of 11 bases. Germline V gives CDR1 SGHTA, CDR2 FQGTGA. This CDR3 is built from 12 residues. CDR3 residues: CASSQGPGEAFF. CDR3 in DNA: TGTGCCAGCAGCCAGGGGCCAGGTGAAGCTTTCTTT.

V gene TRBV28 combines with J gene TRBJ1-2; 10 bases are a match to TRBD1. The CDR3 runs 15 residues. The germline CDR1 and CDR2 sequences are MDHEN and SYDVKM. Unmatched junction bases numbered 4, after V lost 6 bases and J lost 0 bases. The CDR3 spells CASSGQGGPNYGYTF. CDR3 DNA sequence: TGTGCCAGCAGCGGACAGGGGGGTCCTAACTATGGCTACACCTTC.

The CDR3 region is CASANRGMGTGELFF. CDR3 DNA: TGTGCCAGCGCGAACAGGGGTATGGGGACCGGGGAGCTGTTTTTT. The V and J genes are TRBV3-1 (or the pseudogene TRBV3-2) and TRBJ2-2; TRBD1 agrees at 7 bases. The germline CDR1 and CDR2 sequences are LGHDT and YNNKEL (reference sequence). The CDR3 has 15 amino acids. The J segment lost 5 bases and the V segment lost 8 bases, leaving 11 bases of the junction unmatched.

V usage is TRBV7-9 and J usage is TRBJ2-7, with 7 bases matching TRBD1. The CDR3 sequence is 14 residues long. The V gene's germline CDR1 is SEHNR and CDR2 FQNEAQ (reference sequence). Trimming at V came to 0 bases and at J to 6 bases, leaving 5 bases not matched to a gene. As DNA, the CDR3 is TGTGCCAGCAGCTTAGCGGGGACAGTTAGCGAGCAGTACTTC. Residues: CASSLAGTVSEQYF.